This record looks at one TCR beta chain sequence and its context. This CDR3 is built from 16 residues. Per germline, CDR1 SQVTM and CDR2 ANQGSEA. With V trimmed by 4 bases and J by 4 bases, 12 bases remained unmatched. Primers: 60 Vbeta forward and 13 Jbeta reverse. Profiling relied on immunoSEQ multiplex PCR, and the TCRdb table lists in-frame clones only, not all of them. This repertoire includes about 54,000 clones. The sample originates from a study of cytomegalovirus exposure and HLA in healthy donors. The chain employs TRBV29-1 and TRBJ2-2, with 7 bases identical to TRBD2. Sample: PBMCs. The receptor comes from a woman between 40 and 50 years old in good health and CMV-seronegative. The CDR3 here is CSVARGNPTSTGELFF. The DNA for the CDR3 is TGCAGCGTTGCGCGGGGGAACCCCACCAGCACCGGGGAGCTGTTTTTT.